This T cell receptor beta chain originates from a study of cytomegalovirus exposure and HLA in healthy donors. Assay: immunoSEQ multiplex PCR; the TCRdb copy retains only in-frame clones and omits some. In the table there are 300,000 or so clones, around 90% of which are singletons. Germline V gene sequence: CDR1 SGDLS, CDR2 YYNGEE. The CDR3 is 16 residues long. V lost 3 bases to trimming and J lost 4 bases; unmatched junction nucleotides: 8. The chain joins TRBV9 to TRBJ2-5; 11 bases line up with TRBD1. This clonotype was obtained from a man aged 25-45 years in good health and CMV-seronegative. What was sequenced was PBMCs. The CDR3 DNA follows: TGTGCCAGCAGCGCGGGACAGGGGGAAGTGAGAGAGACCCAGTACTTC. This gives the protein CASSAGQGEVRETQYF.